Following are 7 T cell receptor beta chains from one sample sequenced in a study of CD8 T cells in ankylosing spondylitis. Each CDR3 protein is one row after TCRdb ran MiXCR on the 5' RACE reads. Among around 450,000 distinct CDR3 sequences listed, 25% to 30% were seen once. Whole-study findings and limits: Characteristic, it appeared, of ankylosing spondylitis blood was a TCR beta motif of eight highly homologous variants.

What these receptors recognize is not known. The specimen sequenced was blood, either unsorted or a sorted T cell fraction (not recorded which). The origin of the receptors is a male donor with ankylosing spondylitis.

Many counts were recorded for this clonotype. The chain employs TRBV5-5 and TRBJ1-6, with TRBD1 matching 9 bases. The junction had 2 bases not matched to a gene; V was cut back by 0 bases and J by 7 bases. The CDR3 is 15 residues long. Germline V gene lookup returns CDR1 SGHKS and CDR2 YYEKEE (reference sequence). This chain's CDR3 is CASSLGGQGNSPLHF. As DNA, the CDR3 is TGTGCCAGCAGCTTGGGGGGACAGGGAAATTCACCCCTCCACTTT.

At least ten counts were recorded for this clonotype. The chain has TRBV11-2 and TRBJ1-5; 9 nucleotides line up with TRBD1. The V gene end was trimmed by 0 bases and the J gene end by 8 bases; junction bases not matched to a gene: 11. This CDR3 spans 17 amino acids. Germline CDR1 reads SGHAT; CDR2 reads FQNNGV. As DNA, the CDR3 is TGTGCCAGCAGCTTAGAAGTTTGGACAGGGGCCGGGAAGCCCCAGCATTTT. It specifies CASSLEVWTGAGKPQHF. Based on the CDR3 plus reference TRBV11-2 and TRBJ1-5, the full variable domain is EAGVAQSPRYKIIEKRQSVAFWCNPISGHATLYWYQQILGQGPKLLIQFQNNGVVDDSQLPKDRFSAERLKGVDSTLKIQPAKLEDSAVYLCASSLEVWTGAGKPQHFGDGTRLSIL.

The chain employs TRBV20-1 and TRBJ2-2, with D uncertain. The V and J ends lost 6 bases and 2 bases respectively, with 4 bases between them. This CDR3 is 11 amino acids long. In germline, CDR1 is DFQATT, CDR2 SNEGSKA (reference sequence). The CDR3 loop reads CSAGNTGELFF. DNA for the CDR3: TGCAGTGCGGGTAACACCGGGGAGCTGTTTTTT.

The CDR3 spells CASSQEVPGQNEQFF. The CDR3 nucleotides read TGTGCCAGCAGCCAAGAAGTCCCGGGACAAAATGAGCAGTTCTTC. J is TRBJ2-1 and V is TRBV3-1, with D perhaps TRBD1 (6 bases). The CDR3 contains 15 residues. The ends were cut back, 0 bases at V and 7 bases at J, with 13 bases in the middle. The V gene's germline CDR1 is LGHDT and CDR2 YNNKEL (reference sequence).

This clonotype has only a few counts. V usage is TRBV6-2 or TRBV6-3 and J usage is TRBJ2-7; D tentatively reads TRBD1 or TRBD2 (5 bases each). This CDR3 is built from 15 residues. Germline-derived CDR1 and CDR2 are MNHEY and SVGEGT. Between the trimmed V and J ends, which lost 6 bases and 3 bases, there was a span of 18 bases. The chain's CDR3 is CASSDPGRVHYEQYF. The CDR3 nucleotides are TGTGCCAGCAGCGATCCGGGGCGGGTCCACTACGAGCAGTACTTC.

For this clonotype: One end of the junction is discordant with germline, which a read error may explain. This chain connects TRBV7-2 to TRBJ2-2, with a weak D call TRBD2 (6 bases). This CDR3 region has 15 residues. From germline, CDR1 is SGHTA and CDR2 FQGNSA. The CDR3 coding sequence is TGTACCAGCAGATTAGCGGTCGGTAACACCGGGGAGCTGTTTTTT. Translated, it gives CTSRLAVGNTGELFF.

This clonotype appeared a few times. V usage is TRBV5-1 and J usage is TRBJ2-4; 7 nucleotides match TRBD1. The J segment lost 0 bases and the V segment lost 0 bases, leaving 15 bases of the junction unmatched. This CDR3 region has 20 residues. Germline values: CDR1 SGHRS, CDR2 YFSETQ. CDR3 DNA sequence: TGCGCCAGCAGCTTGGAAGGGGGCGATCCACTCTTTTCAGCCAAAAACATTCAGTACTTC. Translated: CASSLEGGDPLFSAKNIQYF.